This T cell receptor (beta chain) was recovered during a study of blood T cells in healthy people across ages. Per the germline V gene, CDR1 is LGHNA and CDR2 is YSLEER. V lost 0 bases and J 6 bases, leaving 17 bases between the germline ends. The length of the CDR3 is 17 residues. For every donor, a draw yielded around 10 milliliters of peripheral blood. The authors ran a second PCR of about 6 to 11 cycles using a sample-barcoded 5' primer and a J-beta primer mix. Each of the cDNA molecules was tagged by a template-switch adaptor with 12 random nucleotides. TCRdb ran MiXCR on the 5' RACE reads and lists one entry per CDR3 protein. The sample shows 1.4 million or so distinct CDR3 sequences, 42% of them seen only once.

Input material: blood. The V call is TRBV4-3, the J call TRBJ1-4; D is uncertain. The clonotype originates from a woman between 18 and 29 years old in good health. Written as DNA, the CDR3 is TGCGCCAGCAGCCAAGACCGGATGGGCCAGGAAGATGAAAAACTGTTTTTT. It encodes CASSQDRMGQEDEKLFF.